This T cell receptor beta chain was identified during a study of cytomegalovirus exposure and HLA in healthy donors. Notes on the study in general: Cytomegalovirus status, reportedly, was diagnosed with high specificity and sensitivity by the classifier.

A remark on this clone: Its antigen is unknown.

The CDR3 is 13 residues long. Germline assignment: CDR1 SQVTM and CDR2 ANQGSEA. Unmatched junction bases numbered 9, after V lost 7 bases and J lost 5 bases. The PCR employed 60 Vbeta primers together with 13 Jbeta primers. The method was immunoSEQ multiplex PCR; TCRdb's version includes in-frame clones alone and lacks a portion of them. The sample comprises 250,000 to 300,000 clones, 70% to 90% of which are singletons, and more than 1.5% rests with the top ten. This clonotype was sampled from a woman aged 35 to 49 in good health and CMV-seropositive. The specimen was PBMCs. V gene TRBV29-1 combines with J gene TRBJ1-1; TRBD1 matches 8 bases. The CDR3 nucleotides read TGCAGCGCCCGACAGGGGATGAGAACTGAAGCTTTCTTT. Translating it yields CSARQGMRTEAFF.